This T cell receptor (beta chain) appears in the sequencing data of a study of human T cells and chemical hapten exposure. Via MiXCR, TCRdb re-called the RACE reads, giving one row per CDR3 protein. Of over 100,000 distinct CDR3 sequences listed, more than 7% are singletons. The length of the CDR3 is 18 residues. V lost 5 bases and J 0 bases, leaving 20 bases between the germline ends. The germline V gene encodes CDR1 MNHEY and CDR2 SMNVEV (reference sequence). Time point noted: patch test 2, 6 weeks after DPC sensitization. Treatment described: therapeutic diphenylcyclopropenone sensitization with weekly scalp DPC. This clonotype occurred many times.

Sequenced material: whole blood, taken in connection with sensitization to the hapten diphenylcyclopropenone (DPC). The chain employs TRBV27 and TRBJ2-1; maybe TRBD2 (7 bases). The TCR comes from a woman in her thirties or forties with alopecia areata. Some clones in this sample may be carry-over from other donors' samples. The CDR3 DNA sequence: TGTGCCAGCAGTCTCTTCTTGGGGGGGCTTTCCTCCTACAATGAGCAGTTCTTC. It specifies CASSLFLGGLSSYNEQFF.